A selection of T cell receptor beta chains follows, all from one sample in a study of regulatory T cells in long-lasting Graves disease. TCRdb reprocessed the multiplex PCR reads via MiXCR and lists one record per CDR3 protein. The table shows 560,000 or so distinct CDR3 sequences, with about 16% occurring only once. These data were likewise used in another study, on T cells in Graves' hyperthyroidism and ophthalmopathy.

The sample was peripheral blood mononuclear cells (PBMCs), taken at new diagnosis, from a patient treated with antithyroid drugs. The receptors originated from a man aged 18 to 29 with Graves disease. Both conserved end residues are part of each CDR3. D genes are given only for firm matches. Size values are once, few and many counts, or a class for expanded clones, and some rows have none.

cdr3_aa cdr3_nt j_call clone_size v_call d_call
CASSLLRSTDTQYF TGTGCCAGCAGCCTCTTGAGGAGCACAGATACGCAGTATTTT TRBJ2-3 many TRBV6-1 -
CASSPGLAGVWTDTQYF TGCGCCAGCAGCCCGGGACTAGCGGGAGTCTGGACAGATACGCAGTATTTT TRBJ2-3 many TRBV5-1 TRBD2
CASSPGGTEQFF TGTGCCAGCAGCCCAGGAGGTACTGAGCAGTTCTTC TRBJ2-1 many TRBV11-3 -
CASSPSLDSTYEQYF TGTGCCAGCTCACCAAGTCTGGACAGCACCTACGAGCAGTACTTC TRBJ2-7 few TRBV18 -
CASRPLRGQNTEAFF TGTGCCAGCAGGCCATTGCGGGGACAGAACACTGAAGCTTTCTTT TRBJ1-1 few TRBV28 -
CASSERALGANVLTF TGTGCCAGCAGTGAAAGGGCCCTCGGGGCCAACGTCCTGACTTTC TRBJ2-6 few TRBV2 -
CASSQDTLGVGLSTDTQYF TGTGCCAGCAGCCAAGATACCCTCGGCGTGGGCCTCAGCACAGATACGCAGTATTTT TRBJ2-3 - TRBV3-1 -
CASNRGQVANTGELFF TGTGCCAGCAACAGGGGACAGGTGGCGAACACCGGGGAGCTGTTTTTT TRBJ2-2 few TRBV9 TRBD1
CASSLEDTYYNEQFF TGTGCCAGCAGCTTAGAGGACACTTACTACAATGAGCAGTTCTTC TRBJ2-1 many TRBV7-2 -
CASSEVRVGLVSYEQYF TGTGCCAGCAGTGAAGTAAGGGTCGGACTAGTCTCTTACGAGCAGTACTTC TRBJ2-7 - TRBV6-1 TRBD2
CSAKTWLQGAYGYTF TGCAGTGCCAAAACATGGTTACAGGGGGCCTATGGCTACACCTTC TRBJ1-2 many TRBV20-1 TRBD1
CASSYTGTQETQYF TGTGCCAGCAGTTATACTGGAACACAAGAGACCCAGTACTTC TRBJ2-5 - TRBV6-2/TRBV6-3 -
CASKLDSPGEQYF TGCGCCAGCAAACTCGACAGTCCTGGGGAGCAGTACTTC TRBJ2-7 few TRBV5-1 -
CASSSLTGPPNEQYF TGTGCCAGCAGCTCATTGACAGGGCCCCCCAACGAGCAGTACTTC TRBJ2-7 many TRBV11-2 TRBD1
CASSPGGGGDAQYF TGTGCCAGCAGCCCCGGCGGCGGGGGGGATGCGCAGTATTTT TRBJ2-3 - TRBV7-3 TRBD2
CASSDSSGRSNEQFF TGTGCCAGCAGTGATTCTAGCGGGAGGAGCAATGAGCAGTTCTTC TRBJ2-1 - TRBV2 TRBD2
CACNGPRGGYTF TGTGCCTGCAATGGGCCTCGGGGAGGCTACACCTTC TRBJ1-2 - TRBV30 -
CAWSVKVDGYTF TGTGCCTGGAGTGTAAAGGTCGATGGCTACACCTTC TRBJ1-2 once TRBV30 -
CASSLEGQDGYGYTF TGTGCCAGCAGCTTGGAGGGACAGGATGGCTATGGCTACACCTTC TRBJ1-2 few TRBV5-4 TRBD1
CASSSRFGGRAYNEQFF TGTGCCAGCAGTTCCCGTTTTGGGGGGCGGGCCTACAATGAGCAGTTCTTC TRBJ2-1 - TRBV28 -
CASSLTGQGSYNEQFF TGTGCCAGCAGCCTTACCGGACAGGGCTCCTACAATGAGCAGTTCTTC TRBJ2-1 many TRBV6-1 TRBD1
CASSTLRGPYNEQFF TGTGCCAGCAGTACGTTAAGAGGGCCTTACAATGAGCAGTTCTTC TRBJ2-1 few TRBV6-2/TRBV6-3 -
CASSLLRGKRGVGTDTQYF TGTGCCAGCAGTCTCCTTAGGGGAAAAAGGGGAGTTGGCACAGATACGCAGTATTTT TRBJ2-3 many TRBV2 -
CASSLTGLAGGEQFF TGTGCCAGCAGCTTGACCGGACTAGCGGGAGGAGAGCAGTTCTTC TRBJ2-1 - TRBV7-3 TRBD2
CASSKVTSVVQEQYF TGCGCCAGCAGTAAGGTGACTAGCGTTGTGCAGGAGCAGTACTTC TRBJ2-7 many TRBV5-1 TRBD2
CASSLVASKNIQYF TGTGCCAGCAGTTTGGTAGCATCCAAAAACATTCAGTACTTC TRBJ2-4 many TRBV28 -
CASSDGIGGYTF TGTGCCAGCAGTGACGGTATAGGAGGCTACACCTTC TRBJ1-2 few TRBV6-4 -
CASTSGRHGTEAFF TGTGCCAGCACCTCTGGGCGACACGGCACTGAAGCTTTCTTT TRBJ1-1 few TRBV5-1 -
CASSLGPAGGPRETQYF TGCGCCAGCAGCTTGGGCCCGGCGGGAGGGCCTCGGGAGACCCAGTACTTC TRBJ2-5 many TRBV5-1 TRBD2
CASRAGWEEQFF TGTGCCAGCAGGGCAGGGTGGGAGGAGCAGTTCTTC TRBJ2-1 many TRBV7-9 -
CASTGDYQSYNEQFF TGTGCCAGCACCGGGGACTACCAATCCTACAATGAGCAGTTCTTC TRBJ2-1 - TRBV6-1 TRBD2
CASNSGLDNEQFF TGTGCCAGCAACTCGGGACTAGACAATGAGCAGTTCTTC TRBJ2-1 - TRBV9 TRBD2